This T cell receptor beta chain was observed in a study of cytomegalovirus exposure and HLA in healthy donors. Overall study context: A later analysis reported the 120 or so validation repertoires used the same platform as the roughly 670 first-cohort repertoires.

Study-level points and caveats: Within the approximately 120 validation repertoires, first-cohort TCR clusters tended to co-occur, according to a later analysis.

Between the trimmed V and J ends, which lost 0 bases and 6 bases, there was a span of 10 bases. Germline CDR1 SGDLS, CDR2 YYNGEE. This CDR3 spans 14 amino acids. Profiling relied on immunoSEQ multiplex PCR, and the TCRdb table lists in-frame clones only, not all of them. The data hold roughly 250,000 clones, with approximately 83% observed a single time. Worth noting for this clone: Antigen specificity is unknown.

The donors were members of the roughly 120-subject validation cohort (separate from the approximately 730-subject first cohort). Sequencing was carried out using PBMCs. J is TRBJ1-5 and V is TRBV9; D gene uncertain. The receptor comes from a woman in her 30s in good health and CMV-seropositive. The CDR3 reads CASSVGGVGQPQHF. In DNA form, the CDR3 reads TGTGCCAGCAGCGTAGGGGGAGTAGGTCAGCCCCAGCATTTT.